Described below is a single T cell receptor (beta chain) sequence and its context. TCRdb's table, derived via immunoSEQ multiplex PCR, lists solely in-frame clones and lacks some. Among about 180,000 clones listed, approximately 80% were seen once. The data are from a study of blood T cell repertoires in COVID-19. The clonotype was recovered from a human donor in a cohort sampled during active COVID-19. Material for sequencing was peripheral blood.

The CDR3 is CASTTGPSNEQYF. The CDR3 DNA is TGTGCCAGCACCACCGGACCTAGCAACGAGCAGTACTTC. This chain links TRBV12-3 or TRBV12-4 with TRBJ2-7; D possibly corresponds to TRBD2 (5 bases). The CDR3 loop spans 13 amino acids. Deletions cut 7 bases from V and 5 bases from J, with 15 bases between.